This TCR beta chain was observed in a study of blood T cell repertoires in COVID-19. Study background: The cDNA or gDNA used as material had been derived from T cells, B-cell-depleted T cells, or PBMCs.

Measured with immunoSEQ multiplex PCR; TCRdb has only the in-frame clones, and not every one. The data hold fewer than 200,000 clones, with about 84% observed a single time. Germline V gene sequence: CDR1 SGHTA, CDR2 FQGNSA. V was clipped by 5 bases and J by 8 bases; unmatched bases: 6. CDR3 length equals 13 residues. This study enrolled people aged roughly 18 to 90 from around 26 US geographic areas. In assigning cohorts, the study relied on participant-reported clinical history. Recovery meant two consecutive negative NP/OP PCR tests, professional clearance, or resolved symptoms. This TCR was recovered from a middle-aged man who had recovered from COVID-19. Source material: PBMCs or T cells enriched from blood (not recorded which). The chain carries TRBV7-2 and TRBJ1-2, with TRBD1 identical over 9 bases. The CDR3 sequence is CASSPGQGMGYTF. Here the CDR3 DNA reads TGTGCCAGCAGCCCTGGACAGGGGATGGGCTACACCTTC.